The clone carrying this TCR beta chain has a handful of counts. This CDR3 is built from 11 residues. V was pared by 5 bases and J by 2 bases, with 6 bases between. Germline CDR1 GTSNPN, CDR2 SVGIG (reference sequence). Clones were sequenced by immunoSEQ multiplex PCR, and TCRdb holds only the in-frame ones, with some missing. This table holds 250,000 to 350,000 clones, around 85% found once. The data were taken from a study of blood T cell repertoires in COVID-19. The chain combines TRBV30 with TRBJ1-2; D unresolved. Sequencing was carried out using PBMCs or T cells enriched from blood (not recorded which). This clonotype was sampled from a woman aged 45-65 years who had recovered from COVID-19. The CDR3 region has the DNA TGTGCCTGGGCCGGGAACTATGGCTACACCTTC. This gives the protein CAWAGNYGYTF.